One and the same sample provided the 19 T cell receptor beta chains below, sequenced in a study of T-cell reconstitution after alpha-beta-depleted transplantation in children. Unique molecular identifiers were used in preparing the TCRbeta library. TCRdb processed the PCR reads anew with MiXCR; each CDR3 protein has one entry. The data contain around 700,000 distinct CDR3 sequences, around 12% of them singletons. The material sequenced was PBMCs, taken before TCRalphabeta/CD19-depleted stem cell transplant. The receptors derive from a girl aged 2-15 years with congenital amegakaryocytic thrombocytopenia, due to receive a stem cell transplant.

V usage is TRBV28 and J usage is TRBJ2-3, with unresolved D. Germline V gene sequence: CDR1 MDHEN, CDR2 SYDVKM. The CDR3 runs to 14 residues. Trimming stripped 6 bases from V and 3 bases from J, with 13 bases between. CDR3 in DNA: TGTGCCAGCAGCCCGTTTTCGGGTACAGATACGCAGTATTTT. It specifies CASSPFSGTDTQYF.

This clonotype was seen at least ten times. The chain links TRBV12-3 or TRBV12-4 to TRBJ2-1; 14 positions match TRBD2. With 6 bases clipped from V and 9 bases from J, the junction kept 10 bases outside the gene matches. The CDR3 is 16 residues long. CDR3: CASRRTGTSGSSEQFF. Here the CDR3 DNA reads TGTGCCAGCAGGCGAACAGGGACTAGCGGGAGTAGTGAGCAGTTCTTC.

This clonotype appeared many times. CDR3 protein: CASTFTGGRLAETDTQYF. In nucleotides, the CDR3 is TGTGCCAGCACCTTTACGGGGGGGAGACTAGCGGAAACAGATACGCAGTATTTT. This chain uses TRBV11-3 with TRBJ2-3; 9 bases fit TRBD2. Losses at the gene ends were 7 bases for V and 3 bases for J; bases not matched to a gene: 17. The germline CDR1 and CDR2 sequences are SGHNT and YENEEA. The CDR3 spans 18 residues.

At least ten counts were recorded for this clonotype. The chain joins TRBV5-1 to TRBJ2-1; TRBD2 matches at 11 bases. Germline CDR1 is SGHRS and CDR2 is YFSETQ. Trimming removed 5 bases from V and 5 bases from J; junction bases left unmatched: 9. This CDR3 is built from 16 residues. The CDR3 bases are TGCGCCAGCAGACTATCCGGGACTAGCGGCCACAATGAGCAGTTCTTC. This gives the protein CASRLSGTSGHNEQFF.

The J gene is TRBJ2-3, the V gene TRBV20-1, with 7 bases fitting TRBD2. The CDR3 has 20 amino acids. The trim removed 4 bases at V and 3 bases at J, leaving 25 bases unmatched. Germline V lookup: CDR1 DFQATT, CDR2 SNEGSKA (reference sequence). The CDR3 sequence: CSAIDSLAEDALALTDTQYF. The CDR3 DNA follows: TGCAGTGCTATAGACAGCCTAGCGGAGGACGCCCTTGCCTTAACAGATACGCAGTATTTT.

Ten or more counts support this clonotype. The V call is TRBV5-1, the J call TRBJ1-5, with TRBD1 matching 7 bases. In germline, CDR1 is SGHRS, CDR2 YFSETQ. CDR3 length equals 14 residues. V dropped 4 bases and J dropped 5; count of bases not matched to a gene: 6. The CDR3 is CASSRDSFDQPQHF. The CDR3 region has the DNA TGCGCCAGCAGCCGGGACAGCTTCGATCAGCCCCAGCATTTT.

In its sample, this clonotype was seen a few times. This chain joins TRBV12-3 or TRBV12-4 and TRBJ2-1; 9 nucleotides line up with TRBD2. V lost 5 bases to trimming and J lost 2 bases; unmatched junction nucleotides: 7. The CDR3 runs to 16 residues. CDR3 sequence: CASSAPTSGAYNEQFF. CDR3 in DNA: TGTGCCAGCAGTGCCCCGACTAGCGGAGCCTACAATGAGCAGTTCTTC.

This clonotype came up many times. The chain joins TRBV29-1 to TRBJ1-4; D is ambiguous. Germline V lookup: CDR1 SQVTM, CDR2 ANQGSEA. The V gene lost 3 bases and the J gene lost 2 bases, with 7 bases spanning the gap. The CDR3 sequence is 13 residues long. The CDR3 nucleotides read TGCAGCGTTGAGGTGGGGACTAATGAAAAACTGTTTTTT. It encodes CSVEVGTNEKLFF.

This clonotype was found many times. The chain links TRBV7-9 to TRBJ1-2; D is ambiguous. Germline values: CDR1 SEHNR, CDR2 FQNEAQ (reference sequence). The CDR3 has 14 amino acids. With 0 bases removed from V and 3 bases from J, the gap between germline ends came to 8 bases. The DNA of the CDR3 is TGTGCCAGCAGCTTAGCGGTACCGTACTATGGCTACACCTTC. It codes for CASSLAVPYYGYTF. Full variable domain (rest looked up from reference TRBV7-9 and TRBJ1-2): DTGVSQNPRHKITKRGQNVTFRCDPISEHNRLYWYRQTLGQGPEFLTYFQNEAQLEKSRLLSDRFSAERPKGSFSTLEIQRTEQGDSAMYLCASSLAVPYYGYTFGSGTRLTVV.

The sample holds a few counts of this clonotype. The J gene is TRBJ2-7, the V gene TRBV20-1; no clear D. The V and J ends lost 0 bases and 2 bases respectively, with 11 bases between them. Germline V lookup: CDR1 DFQATT, CDR2 SNEGSKA (reference sequence). This CDR3 is built from 14 residues. CDR3 in DNA: TGCAGTGCTAGAGATCCCAGCCATGCCTACGAGCAGTACTTC. The encoded protein is CSARDPSHAYEQYF.

This clonotype was picked up many times. The CDR3 nucleotides read TGTGCCAGCAGTGACCCCGGGACAGAGTACTTC. Residues: CASSDPGTEYF. The rearrangement uses TRBV6-2 or TRBV6-3 and TRBJ2-7, with TRBD1 identical over 7 bases. The germline V gene encodes CDR1 MNHEY and CDR2 SVGEGT. Germline trimming cut 5 bases from V and 11 bases from J; bases unmatched to any gene: 6. This CDR3 region has 11 residues.

This clonotype was detected many times. V and J are TRBV7-8 and TRBJ2-3; 11 bases align to TRBD1. With 4 bases clipped from V and 2 bases from J, the junction kept 11 bases outside the gene matches. Germline values: CDR1 SGHVS, CDR2 FQNEAQ. CDR3 size: 18 residues. The CDR3 DNA reads TGTGCCAGCAGCTCCTACGGGACAGGGGGGGTGTTCACAGATACGCAGTATTTT. It codes for CASSSYGTGGVFTDTQYF.

This sequence joins TRBV20-1 and TRBJ2-7; D possibly corresponds to TRBD2 (5 bases). The CDR3 sequence is 14 residues long. Germline-derived CDR1 and CDR2 are DFQATT and SNEGSKA (reference sequence). V shed 4 bases and J shed 0 bases, with 13 bases lying between them. DNA of the CDR3: TGCAGTGCTATTGAGCCCGGACTCTCCTACGAGCAGTACTTC. This gives the protein CSAIEPGLSYEQYF.

This rearrangement joins TRBV5-1 to TRBJ2-7; TRBD2 matches 8 bases. V lost 0 bases and J lost 8; bases outside the gene matches: 4. The CDR3 consists of 13 residues. CDR1 is SGHRS and CDR2 is YFSETQ in the germline V gene. The CDR3 reads CASSLAGGEQQYF. In DNA form, the CDR3 reads TGCGCCAGCAGCTTGGCCGGGGGGGAACAGCAGTACTTC.

There are a few counts of this clonotype. The genes are TRBV6-5 and TRBJ2-7; D ambiguous. CDR3 length equals 14 residues. In germline, CDR1 is MNHEY, CDR2 SVGAGI. The V end lost 0 bases, the J end lost 7 bases, and 13 bases lay between the germline ends. CDR3 residues: CASSYSLRDIEQYF. The DNA of the CDR3 is TGTGCCAGCAGTTACTCCCTAAGAGATATAGAGCAGTACTTC.

The sample holds many counts of this clonotype. This chain joins TRBV20-1 and TRBJ2-3; 9 nucleotides align to TRBD2. The germline V gene encodes CDR1 DFQATT and CDR2 SNEGSKA (reference sequence). The V gene end was trimmed by 3 bases and the J gene end by 0 bases; junction bases not matched to a gene: 7. The CDR3 has 16 amino acids. CDR3 sequence: CSASRAGGASTDTQYF. CDR3 DNA: TGCAGTGCTAGCCGAGCGGGAGGAGCGAGCACAGATACGCAGTATTTT.

This clonotype was observed at least ten times. The chain joins TRBV15 to TRBJ2-1, with D perhaps TRBD2 (5 bases). Germline assignment: CDR1 LNHNV and CDR2 YYDKDF (reference sequence). V was clipped by 8 bases and J by 1 base, with 12 bases between them. The CDR3 runs 14 residues. This chain's CDR3 is CATSGWFSYNEQFF. The CDR3 region has the DNA TGTGCCACCTCGGGGTGGTTTTCCTACAATGAGCAGTTCTTC.

This clonotype was picked up many times. The chain recombines TRBV10-2 with TRBJ2-5; the match to TRBD2 covers 7 bases. This CDR3 is 14 amino acids long. Trimming at V came to 6 bases and at J to 0 bases, leaving 4 bases not matched to a gene. CDR1 and CDR2 from the germline V gene are WSHSY and SAAADI. CDR3: CASSFGLDQETQYF. The CDR3 region has the DNA TGCGCCAGCAGCTTCGGACTAGACCAAGAGACCCAGTACTTC.

This clonotype was detected ten times or more. This rearrangement joins TRBV20-1 to TRBJ2-1; 15 bases fit TRBD2. The CDR3 consists of 16 residues. The ends lost 5 bases at V and 5 bases at J; junction bases unmatched: 7. Per germline, CDR1 DFQATT and CDR2 SNEGSKA (reference sequence). Here the CDR3 DNA reads TGCAGTGCTTTCCCTCGGACTAGCGGGAGGGACAATGAGCAGTTCTTC. Amino acids: CSAFPRTSGRDNEQFF.